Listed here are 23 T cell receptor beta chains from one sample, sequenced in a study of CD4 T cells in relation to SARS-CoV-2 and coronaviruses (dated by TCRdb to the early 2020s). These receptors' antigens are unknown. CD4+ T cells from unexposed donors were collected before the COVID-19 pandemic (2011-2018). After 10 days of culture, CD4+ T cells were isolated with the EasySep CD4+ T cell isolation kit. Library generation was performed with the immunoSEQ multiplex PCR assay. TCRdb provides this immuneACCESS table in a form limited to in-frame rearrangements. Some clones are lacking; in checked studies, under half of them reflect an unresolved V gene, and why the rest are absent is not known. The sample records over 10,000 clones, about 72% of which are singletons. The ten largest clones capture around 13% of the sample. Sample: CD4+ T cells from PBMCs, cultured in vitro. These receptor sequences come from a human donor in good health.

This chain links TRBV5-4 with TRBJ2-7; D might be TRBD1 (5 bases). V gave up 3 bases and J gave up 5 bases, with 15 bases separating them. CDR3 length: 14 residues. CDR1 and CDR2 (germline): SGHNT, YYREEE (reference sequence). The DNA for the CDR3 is TGTGCCAGCAGCTCCCCAGGGTGGGCTAACGAGCAGTACTTC. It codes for CASSSPGWANEQYF.

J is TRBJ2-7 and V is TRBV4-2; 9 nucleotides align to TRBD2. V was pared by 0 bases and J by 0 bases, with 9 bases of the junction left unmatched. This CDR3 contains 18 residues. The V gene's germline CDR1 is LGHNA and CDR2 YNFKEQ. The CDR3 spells CASSQDRASGTLSYEQYF. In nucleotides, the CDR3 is TGTGCCAGCAGCCAAGATAGGGCTAGCGGGACCCTCTCCTACGAGCAGTACTTC.

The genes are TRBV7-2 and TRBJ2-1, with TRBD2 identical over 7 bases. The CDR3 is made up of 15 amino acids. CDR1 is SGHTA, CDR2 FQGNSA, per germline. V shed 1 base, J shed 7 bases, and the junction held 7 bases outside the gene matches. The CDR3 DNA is TGTGCCAGCAGCTTAGTTGGACTAGAGTGGAATGAGCAGTTCTTC. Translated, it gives CASSLVGLEWNEQFF.

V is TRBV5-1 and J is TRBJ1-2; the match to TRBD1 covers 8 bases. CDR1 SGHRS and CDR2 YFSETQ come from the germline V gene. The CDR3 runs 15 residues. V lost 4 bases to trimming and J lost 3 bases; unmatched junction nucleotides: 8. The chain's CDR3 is CASSPNGQGHYGYTF. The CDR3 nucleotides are TGCGCCAGCAGCCCTAACGGACAGGGACACTATGGCTACACCTTC.

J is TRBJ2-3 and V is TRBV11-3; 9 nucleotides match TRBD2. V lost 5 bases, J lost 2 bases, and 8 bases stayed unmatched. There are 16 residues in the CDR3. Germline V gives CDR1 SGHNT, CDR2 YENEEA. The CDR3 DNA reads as TGTGCCAGCAGCGTTGGACTAGCGACCAACACAGATACGCAGTATTTT. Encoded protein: CASSVGLATNTDTQYF.

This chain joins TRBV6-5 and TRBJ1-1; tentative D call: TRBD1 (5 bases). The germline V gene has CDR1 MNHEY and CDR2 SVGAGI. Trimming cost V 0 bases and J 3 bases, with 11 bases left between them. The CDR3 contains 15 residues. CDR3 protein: CASSYSSRADTEAFF. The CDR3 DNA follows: TGTGCCAGCAGTTACTCGAGCAGGGCAGACACTGAAGCTTTCTTT.

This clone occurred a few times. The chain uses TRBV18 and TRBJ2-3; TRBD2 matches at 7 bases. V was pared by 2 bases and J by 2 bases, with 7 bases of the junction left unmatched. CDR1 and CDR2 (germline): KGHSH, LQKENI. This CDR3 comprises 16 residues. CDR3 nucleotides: TGTGCCAGCTCACCAAGGGCTAGCGGCCTCACAGATACGCAGTATTTT. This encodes CASSPRASGLTDTQYF.

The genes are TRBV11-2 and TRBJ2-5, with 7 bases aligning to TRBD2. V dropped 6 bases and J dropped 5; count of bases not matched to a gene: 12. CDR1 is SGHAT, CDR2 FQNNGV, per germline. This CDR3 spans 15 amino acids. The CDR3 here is CASSSLGPGGETQYF. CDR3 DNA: TGTGCCAGCAGTTCACTCGGACCCGGGGGGGAGACCCAGTACTTC.

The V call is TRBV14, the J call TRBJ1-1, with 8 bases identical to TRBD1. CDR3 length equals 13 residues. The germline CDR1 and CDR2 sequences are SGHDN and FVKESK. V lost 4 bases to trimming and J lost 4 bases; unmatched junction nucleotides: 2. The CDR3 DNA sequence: TGTGCCAGCAGCCCGGACAGGGTCACTGAAGCTTTCTTT. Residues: CASSPDRVTEAFF.

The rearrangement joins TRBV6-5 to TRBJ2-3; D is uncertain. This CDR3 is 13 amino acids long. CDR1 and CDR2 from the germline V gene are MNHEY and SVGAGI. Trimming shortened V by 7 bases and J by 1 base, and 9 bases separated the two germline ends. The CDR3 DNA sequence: TGTGCCAGCACGCCGGCAGGCACAGATACGCAGTATTTT. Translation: CASTPAGTDTQYF.

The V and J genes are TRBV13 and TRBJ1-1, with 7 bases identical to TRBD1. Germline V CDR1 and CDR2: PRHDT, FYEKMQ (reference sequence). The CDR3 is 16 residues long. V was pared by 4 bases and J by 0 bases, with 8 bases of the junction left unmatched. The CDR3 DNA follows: TGTGCCAGCAGCTCCTACACAGGGGAGGTGAACACTGAAGCTTTCTTT. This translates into CASSSYTGEVNTEAFF.

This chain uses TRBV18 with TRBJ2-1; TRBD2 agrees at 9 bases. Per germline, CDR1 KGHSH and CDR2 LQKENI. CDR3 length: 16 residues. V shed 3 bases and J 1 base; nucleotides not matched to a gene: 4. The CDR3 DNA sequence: TGTGCCAGCTCACCTCAAGCGGGGGGATCCTACAATGAGCAGTTCTTC. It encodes CASSPQAGGSYNEQFF. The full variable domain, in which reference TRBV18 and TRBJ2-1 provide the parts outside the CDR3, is NAGVMQNPRHLVRRRGQEARLRCSPMKGHSHVYWYRQLPEEGLKFMVYLQKENIIDESGMPKERFSAEFPKEGPSILRIQQVVRGDSAAYFCASSPQAGGSYNEQFFGPGTRLTVL.

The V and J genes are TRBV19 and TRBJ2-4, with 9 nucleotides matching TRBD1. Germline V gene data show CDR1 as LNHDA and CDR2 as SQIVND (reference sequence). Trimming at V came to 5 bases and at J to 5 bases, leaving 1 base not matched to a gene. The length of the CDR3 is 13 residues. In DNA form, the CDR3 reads TGTGCCAGTAGTCGGGACAGGGAAAACATTCAGTACTTC. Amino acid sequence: CASSRDRENIQYF.

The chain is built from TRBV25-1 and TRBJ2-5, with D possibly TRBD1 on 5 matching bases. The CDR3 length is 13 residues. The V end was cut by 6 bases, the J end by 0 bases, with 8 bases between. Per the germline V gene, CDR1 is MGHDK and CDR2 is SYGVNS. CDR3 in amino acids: CASSDSYQETQYF. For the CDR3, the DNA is TGTGCCAGCAGCGACAGCTACCAAGAGACCCAGTACTTC.

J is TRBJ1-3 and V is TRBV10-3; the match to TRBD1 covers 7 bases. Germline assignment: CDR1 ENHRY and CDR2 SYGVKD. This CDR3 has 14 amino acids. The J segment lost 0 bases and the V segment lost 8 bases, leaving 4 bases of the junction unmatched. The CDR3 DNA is TGTGCCATCGGATCAGGGGGCTCTGGAAACACCATATATTTT. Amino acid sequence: CAIGSGGSGNTIYF.

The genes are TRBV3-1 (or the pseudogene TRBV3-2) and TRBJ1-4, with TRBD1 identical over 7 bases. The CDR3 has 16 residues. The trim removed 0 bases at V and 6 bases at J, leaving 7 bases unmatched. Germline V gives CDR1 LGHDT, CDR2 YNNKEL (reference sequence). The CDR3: CASSQELSGGDEKLFF. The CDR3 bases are TGTGCCAGCAGCCAAGAGTTGTCAGGGGGGGATGAAAAACTGTTTTTT.

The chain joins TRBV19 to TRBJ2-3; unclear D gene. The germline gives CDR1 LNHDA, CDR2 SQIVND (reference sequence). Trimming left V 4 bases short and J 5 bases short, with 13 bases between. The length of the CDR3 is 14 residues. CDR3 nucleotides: TGTGCCAGTAGTAGTCCTCTCGGTGGAGATACGCAGTATTTT. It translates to CASSSPLGGDTQYF.

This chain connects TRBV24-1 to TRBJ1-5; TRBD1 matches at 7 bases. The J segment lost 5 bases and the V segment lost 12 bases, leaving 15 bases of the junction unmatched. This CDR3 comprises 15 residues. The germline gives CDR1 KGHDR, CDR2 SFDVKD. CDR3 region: CAAGVGRQGHQPQHF. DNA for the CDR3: TGTGCCGCGGGCGTGGGGAGACAGGGCCATCAGCCCCAGCATTTT.

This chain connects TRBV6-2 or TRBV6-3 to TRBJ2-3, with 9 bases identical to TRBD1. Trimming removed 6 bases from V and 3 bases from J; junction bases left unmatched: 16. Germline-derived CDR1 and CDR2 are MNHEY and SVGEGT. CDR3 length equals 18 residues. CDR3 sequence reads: CASSPGTGFIGGTDTQYF. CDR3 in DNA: TGTGCCAGCAGCCCCGGGACAGGGTTCATCGGGGGGACAGATACGCAGTATTTT.

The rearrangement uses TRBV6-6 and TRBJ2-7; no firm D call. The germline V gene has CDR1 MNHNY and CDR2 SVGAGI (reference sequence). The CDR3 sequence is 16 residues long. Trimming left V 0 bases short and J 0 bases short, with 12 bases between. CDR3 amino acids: CASSYSYPRSSYEQYF. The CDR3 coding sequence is TGTGCCAGCAGTTACTCGTACCCCAGGAGCTCCTACGAGCAGTACTTC.

The CDR3 region has the DNA TGTGCCAGCAGCCAAGACGTAAGCGGCTACACCTTC. Its translation is CASSQDVSGYTF. V gene TRBV3-1 (or the pseudogene TRBV3-2) combines with J gene TRBJ1-2; D remains ambiguous. V gave up 0 bases and J gave up 8 bases, with 7 bases separating them. This CDR3 comprises 12 residues. CDR1 and CDR2 (germline): LGHDT, YNNKEL (reference sequence).

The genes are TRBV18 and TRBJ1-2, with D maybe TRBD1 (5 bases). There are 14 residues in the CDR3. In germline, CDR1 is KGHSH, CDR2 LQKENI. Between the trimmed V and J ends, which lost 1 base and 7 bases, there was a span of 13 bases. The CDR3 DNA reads TGTGCCAGCTCACCACGGGGCGATGGGAGTGGCTACACCTTC. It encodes CASSPRGDGSGYTF.

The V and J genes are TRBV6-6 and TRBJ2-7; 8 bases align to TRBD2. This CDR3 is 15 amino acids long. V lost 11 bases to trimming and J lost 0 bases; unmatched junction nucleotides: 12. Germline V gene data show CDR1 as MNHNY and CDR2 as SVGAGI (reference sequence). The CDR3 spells CAVMGSGRNSYEQYF. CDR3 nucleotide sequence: TGTGCCGTTATGGGGAGCGGGAGAAACTCCTACGAGCAGTACTTC.